This TCR beta chain appears in the sequencing data of a study of OX40 agonist ivuxolimab in advanced cancers. The sample holds a few counts of this clone. Germline CDR1 reads MNHEY; CDR2 reads SMNVEV (reference sequence). V lost 10 bases to trimming and J lost 4 bases, with 16 bases between them. The CDR3 totals 13 residues. Some clones are missing from TCRdb's copy, which holds only in-frame ones; the method was immunoSEQ multiplex PCR. Of more than 80,000 clones in the sample, around nine tenths were seen once. V usage is TRBV27 and J usage is TRBJ2-5, with D possibly being TRBD2 (5 bases). This TCR came from an adult with an advanced solid tumor such as melanoma, head and neck, liver or kidney cancer. The sample consisted of CD4+ or CD8+ T cells sorted from blood, taken in a trial of the OX40 agonist ivuxolimab. The CDR3 DNA follows: TGTGCCACCTCCTTCCGGGGATCAGAGACCCAGTACTTC. It codes for CATSFRGSETQYF.